This TCR beta chain was observed in a study of cytomegalovirus exposure and HLA in healthy donors. PCR used 60 Vbeta primers and 13 Jbeta primers. Using immunoSEQ multiplex PCR, the repertoire was profiled, and TCRdb retains in-frame clones only, with some absent. The sample records approximately 130,000 clones, about 76% being singletons. Germline V gene lookup returns CDR1 KGHSH and CDR2 LQKENI. Trimming took off 2 bases at V and 7 bases at J, with 11 bases between the two ends. The CDR3 loop spans 13 amino acids. The J gene is TRBJ1-1, the V gene TRBV18; D call uncertain. The source is a woman in her thirties or forties in good health and CMV-seronegative. The sample taken for sequencing was PBMCs. The CDR3 DNA reads as TGTGCCAGCTCACCAACCTACTCGTTTGAAGCTTTCTTT. The encoded protein is CASSPTYSFEAFF.